This T cell receptor beta chain was obtained from a study of blood T cell repertoires in COVID-19. Overall study: T cells, B-cell-depleted T cells, or PBMCs provided the cDNA or gDNA that served as material.

In germline, CDR1 is SGHTA, CDR2 FQGNSA. J gave up 5 bases and V 5 bases, and 11 bases lay outside the gene matches. The CDR3 is made up of 15 amino acids. Profiling relied on immunoSEQ multiplex PCR, and the TCRdb table lists in-frame clones only, not all of them. The sample has over 100,000 clones, about 72% seen once. V is TRBV7-2 and J is TRBJ1-1, with 7 bases aligning to TRBD1. The TCR comes from a woman in her 70s with acute or convalescent COVID-19. Input material: peripheral blood. Here the CDR3 DNA reads TGTGCCAGCAGCGCCGGACAGGTCCCGAGGACTGAAGCTTTCTTT. Its protein is CASSAGQVPRTEAFF.